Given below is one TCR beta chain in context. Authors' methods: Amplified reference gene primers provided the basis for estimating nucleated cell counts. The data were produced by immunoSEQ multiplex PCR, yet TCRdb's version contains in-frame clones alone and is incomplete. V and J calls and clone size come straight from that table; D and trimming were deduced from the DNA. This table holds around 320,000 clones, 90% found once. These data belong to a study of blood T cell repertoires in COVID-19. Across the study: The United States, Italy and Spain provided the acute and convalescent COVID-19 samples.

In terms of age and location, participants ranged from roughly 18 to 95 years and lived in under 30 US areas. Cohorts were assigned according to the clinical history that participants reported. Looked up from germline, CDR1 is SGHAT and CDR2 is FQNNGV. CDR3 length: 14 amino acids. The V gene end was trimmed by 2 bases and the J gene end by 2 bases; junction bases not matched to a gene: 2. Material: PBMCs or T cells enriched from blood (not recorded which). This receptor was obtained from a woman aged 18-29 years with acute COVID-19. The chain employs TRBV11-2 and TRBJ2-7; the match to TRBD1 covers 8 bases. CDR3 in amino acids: CASSLRQGTYEQYF. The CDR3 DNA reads TGTGCCAGCAGCTTAAGACAGGGGACCTACGAGCAGTACTTC. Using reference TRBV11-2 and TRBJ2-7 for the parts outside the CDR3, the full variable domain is EAGVAQSPRYKIIEKRQSVAFWCNPISGHATLYWYQQILGQGPKLLIQFQNNGVVDDSQLPKDRFSAERLKGVDSTLKIQPAKLEDSAVYLCASSLRQGTYEQYFGPGTRLTVT.